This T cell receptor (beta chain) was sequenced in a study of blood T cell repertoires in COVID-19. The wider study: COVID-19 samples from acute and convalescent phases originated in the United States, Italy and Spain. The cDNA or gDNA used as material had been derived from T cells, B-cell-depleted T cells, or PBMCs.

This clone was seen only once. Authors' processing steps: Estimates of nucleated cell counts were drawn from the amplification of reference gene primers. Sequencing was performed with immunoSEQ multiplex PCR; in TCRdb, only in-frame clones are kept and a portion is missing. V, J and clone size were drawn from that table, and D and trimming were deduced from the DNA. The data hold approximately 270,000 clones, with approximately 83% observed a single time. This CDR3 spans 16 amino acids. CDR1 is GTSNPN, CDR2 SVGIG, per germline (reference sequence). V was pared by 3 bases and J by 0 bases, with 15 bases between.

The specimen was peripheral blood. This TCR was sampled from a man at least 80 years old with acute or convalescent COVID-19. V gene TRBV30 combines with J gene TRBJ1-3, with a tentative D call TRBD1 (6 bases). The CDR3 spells CAWSRGGTNSGNTIYF. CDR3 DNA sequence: TGTGCCTGGAGCCGTGGGGGCACTAACTCTGGAAACACCATATATTTT.